The 4 T cell receptor beta chains presented below share a single source sample, sequenced in a study of patients and donors after allogeneic stem cell transplantation. TCRdb itself ran the RT-PCR reads through MiXCR, one entry per CDR3 protein. The data show about a million distinct CDR3 sequences, roughly 18% seen once. Material: blood, either unsorted or a sorted T cell fraction (not recorded which). These receptors all stem from a human donor who was either an allogeneic HSCT recipient or a stem cell or donor lymphocyte infusion donor (not recorded which). It is not recorded whose cells these are; they may come from a transplant donor.

The chain couples TRBV19 to TRBJ2-1; 12 positions agree with TRBD2. Germline loops: CDR1 LNHDA, CDR2 SQIVND (reference sequence). The junction had 3 bases not matched to a gene; V was cut back by 3 bases and J by 9 bases. The CDR3 totals 14 residues. This CDR3 is CASSIGLAGPEQFF. The DNA of the CDR3 is TGTGCCAGTAGTATCGGACTAGCGGGACCTGAGCAGTTCTTC.

In this sample, this clonotype turned up many times. The chain uses TRBV12-3 or TRBV12-4 and TRBJ2-1; 7 nucleotides line up with TRBD1. The V and J ends lost 6 bases and 3 bases, in that order; junction bases with no gene match: 8. The CDR3 totals 15 residues. Written as DNA, the CDR3 is TGTGCCAGCAGGGACGGGACAGTCTTCTACAATGAGCAGTTCTTC. Its protein product is CASRDGTVFYNEQFF.

The gene calls are TRBV20-1 and TRBJ1-2; the D is unclear. Germline V lookup: CDR1 DFQATT, CDR2 SNEGSKA (reference sequence). The CDR3 consists of 15 residues. V shed 4 bases and J shed 0 bases, with 15 bases lying between them. DNA for the CDR3: TGCAGTGCTACCCGTGCCCTATCAGCTAACTATGGCTACACCTTC. This encodes CSATRALSANYGYTF.

The chain links TRBV27 to TRBJ2-3; 13 bases are shared with TRBD2. The CDR3 is 18 amino acids. Germline CDR1 MNHEY, CDR2 SMNVEV (reference sequence). Trimming took 5 bases from V and 3 from J; bases not matched to a gene: 11. The CDR3 is CASSPRTSGRWSTDTQYF. The DNA of the CDR3 is TGTGCCAGCAGTCCTCGGACTAGCGGGAGATGGAGTACAGATACGCAGTATTTT.